The T cell receptor (beta chain) described here comes from a study of blood T cell repertoires in COVID-19. Whole-study context: Samples of COVID-19 (acute and convalescent) were obtained from the United States, Italy and Spain. Nucleic acid was either cDNA or gDNA, and it came from T cells, B-cell-depleted T cells, or PBMCs.

Seattle's cohort entered during active infection and was followed longitudinally. Trimming removed 1 base from V and 2 bases from J, with 18 bases in between. The CDR3 is 17 amino acids. Germline assignment: CDR1 SGHTA and CDR2 FQGNSA. Authors' processing steps: Amplification with reference gene primers provided the estimates of nucleated cell counts. Data came from immunoSEQ multiplex PCR; TCRdb stores just in-frame clones and leaves some out. The DNA was the basis for D and trimming; V, J and clone size are from that table. This sample has 250,000 to 350,000 clones, with around 82% found just once. The genes are TRBV7-2 and TRBJ2-7; TRBD2 is a possible D gene (6 bases). Source material: peripheral blood. The sequence was obtained from a human donor with COVID-19, enrolled during active disease. The donor label of this sample is uncertain. DNA of the CDR3: TGTGCCAGCAGCTTAGGCTATAGCGGTACGGCTCCCTACGAGCAGTACTTC. This sequence encodes CASSLGYSGTAPYEQYF.